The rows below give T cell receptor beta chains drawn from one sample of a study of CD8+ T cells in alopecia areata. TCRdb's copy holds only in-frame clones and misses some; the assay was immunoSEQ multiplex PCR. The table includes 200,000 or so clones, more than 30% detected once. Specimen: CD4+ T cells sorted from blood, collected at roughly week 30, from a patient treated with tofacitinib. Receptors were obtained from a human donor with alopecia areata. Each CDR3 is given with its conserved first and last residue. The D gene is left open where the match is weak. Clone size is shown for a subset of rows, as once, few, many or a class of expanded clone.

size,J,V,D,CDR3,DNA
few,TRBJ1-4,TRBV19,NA,CASGGKTATNEKLFF,TGTGCCAGTGGGGGGAAGACAGCAACTAATGAAAAACTGTTTTTT
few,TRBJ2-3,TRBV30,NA,CAWSVRGPDTQYF,TGTGCCTGGAGTGTACGGGGCCCAGATACGCAGTATTTT
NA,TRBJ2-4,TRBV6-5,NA,CASTEDLRGIQYF,TGTGCCAGCACCGAGGACCTGAGGGGCATTCAGTACTTC
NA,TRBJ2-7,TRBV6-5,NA,CASSYSTTGTYEQYF,TGTGCCAGCAGTTACTCTACGACAGGTACCTACGAGCAGTACTTC
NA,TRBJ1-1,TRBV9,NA,CASSVELNTEAFF,TGTGCCAGCAGCGTAGAGTTGAACACTGAAGCTTTCTTT
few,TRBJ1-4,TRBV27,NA,CASSFLGADEKLFF,TGTGCCAGCAGTTTTTTAGGGGCGGATGAAAAACTGTTTTTT
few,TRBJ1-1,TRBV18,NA,CASSSNQGPGVQAFF,TGTGCCAGCTCGTCCAACCAGGGCCCGGGGGTGCAAGCTTTCTTT
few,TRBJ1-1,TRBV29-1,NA,CSVPIRGNTEAFF,TGCAGCGTTCCCATCAGGGGGAACACTGAAGCTTTCTTT
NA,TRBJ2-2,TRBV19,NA,CASSIGTGTGELFF,TGTGCCAGTAGTATAGGGACCGGTACCGGGGAGCTGTTTTTT
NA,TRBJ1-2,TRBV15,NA,CATSRVFEYRYGYTF,TGTGCCACCAGCAGAGTATTCGAATATCGCTATGGCTACACCTTC
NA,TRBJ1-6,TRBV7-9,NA,CASSLGDSYNSPLHF,TGTGCCAGCAGCTTAGGCGACAGCTATAATTCACCCCTCCACTTT
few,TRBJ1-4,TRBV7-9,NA,CASSLAGTNEKLFF,TGTGCCAGCAGCTTAGCGGGAACTAATGAAAAACTGTTTTTT
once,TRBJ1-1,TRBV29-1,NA,CSVDRHLF,TGCAGCGTCGACAGACATCTCTTT
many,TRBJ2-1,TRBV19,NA,CASSIRAGYDEQFF,TGTGCCAGTAGTATACGGGCAGGGTATGATGAGCAGTTCTTC
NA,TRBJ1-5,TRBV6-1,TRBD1,CAIGTAFYQPQHF,TGTGCCATAGGGACAGCCTTCTATCAGCCCCAGCATTTT
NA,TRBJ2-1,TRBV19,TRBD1,CASSDRASDEQFF,TGTGCCAGCTCGGACAGGGCGAGCGATGAGCAGTTCTTC
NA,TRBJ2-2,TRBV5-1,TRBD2,CASSWGLAGANTGELFF,TGCGCCAGCAGCTGGGGACTAGCGGGAGCGAACACCGGGGAGCTGTTTTTT
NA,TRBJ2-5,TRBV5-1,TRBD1,CASSSTLQQGTQGTQYF,TGCGCCAGCAGCTCTACCCTTCAACAGGGGACCCAGGGGACCCAGTACTTC
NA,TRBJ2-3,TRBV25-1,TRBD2,CASNGLAGGRTDTQYF,TGTGCCAGCAACGGACTAGCGGGAGGGCGGACAGATACGCAGTATTTT
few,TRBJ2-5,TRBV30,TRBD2,CAWRLGLAGKETQYF,TGTGCCTGGAGGTTGGGACTAGCGGGAAAGGAGACCCAGTACTTC
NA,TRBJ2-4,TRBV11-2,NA,CASSLVGRWLAKNIQYF,TGTGCCAGCAGCTTAGTAGGCAGGTGGTTGGCCAAAAACATTCAGTACTTC
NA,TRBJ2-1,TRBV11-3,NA,CASSFWQGNEQFF,TGTGCCAGCAGCTTTTGGCAGGGCAATGAGCAGTTCTTC
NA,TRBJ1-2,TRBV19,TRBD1,CASSTYRGPNYGYTF,TGTGCCAGTAGTACTTACAGGGGCCCTAACTATGGCTACACCTTC
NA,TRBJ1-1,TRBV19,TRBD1,CASSLTGEGVTEAFF,TGTGCCAGTAGCCTGACAGGGGAAGGGGTCACTGAAGCTTTCTTT
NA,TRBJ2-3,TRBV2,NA,CASRAGYTDTQYF,TGTGCCAGCAGGGCGGGGTACACAGATACGCAGTATTTT
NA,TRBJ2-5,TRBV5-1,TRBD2,CASSPGLAGGTAETQYF,TGCGCCAGCAGCCCGGGACTAGCGGGAGGTACGGCAGAGACCCAGTACTTC
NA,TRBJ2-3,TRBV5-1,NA,CASSPWDGNTDTQYF,TGCGCCAGCAGCCCCTGGGACGGAAACACAGATACGCAGTATTTT
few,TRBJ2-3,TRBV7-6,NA,CASSLAGRTDTQYF,TGTGCCAGCAGCCTTGCGGGGCGCACAGATACGCAGTATTTT
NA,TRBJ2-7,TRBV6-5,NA,CASSYSILSGSYEQYF,TGTGCCAGCAGTTACTCGATTTTGTCAGGGTCCTACGAGCAGTACTTC
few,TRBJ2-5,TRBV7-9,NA,CASSLAGGGETQYF,TGTGCCAGCAGCTTAGCGGGAGGAGGAGAGACCCAGTACTTC
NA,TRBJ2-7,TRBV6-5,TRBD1,CASSSPGTGYEQYF,TGTGCCAGCAGTTCCCCCGGGACAGGCTACGAGCAGTACTTC
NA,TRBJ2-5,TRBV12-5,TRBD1,CASGLGQGQETQYF,TGTGCTAGTGGTTTGGGACAGGGCCAAGAGACCCAGTACTTC
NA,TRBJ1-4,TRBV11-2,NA,CASSATRATNEKLFF,TGTGCCAGCAGCGCCACTAGAGCAACTAATGAAAAACTGTTTTTT
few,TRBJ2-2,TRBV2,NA,CASKRQNTGELFF,TGTGCCAGCAAGCGGCAGAACACCGGGGAGCTGTTTTTT
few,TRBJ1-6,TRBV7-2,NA,CASSLRQSAGDSPLHF,TGTGCCAGCAGCCTGCGACAGTCCGCTGGGGATTCACCCCTCCACTTT
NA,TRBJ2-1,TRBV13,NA,CASSLESDSYNEQFF,TGTGCCAGCAGCTTAGAATCGGACTCCTACAATGAGCAGTTCTTC